Sequencing of this T cell receptor (beta chain) was carried out in a study of cytomegalovirus exposure and HLA in healthy donors. Study background: The same platform used for the roughly 610 first-cohort repertoires was also used for the 100 to 150 validation repertoires, as a later analysis reported.

There are 16 residues in the CDR3. V was clipped by 0 bases and J by 5 bases, with 17 bases between them. Germline CDR1 is SGDLS and CDR2 is YYNGEE. About this clone: Its antigen remains unidentified.

Sequenced by immunoSEQ multiplex PCR; TCRdb stores in-frame clones only, minus some. Of more than 140,000 clones in the sample, roughly nine tenths were seen once. Notes on the study in general: Using the classifier, cytomegalovirus status was reportedly diagnosed with high specificity and sensitivity. The study put about 180 TCR beta chains on its list as cytomegalovirus-associated. Most observed TCR sequences were rare, whereas some public TCRs were detected in many donors.

The specimen was PBMCs. The V gene is TRBV9, the J gene TRBJ2-5; D might be TRBD1 (7 bases). The receptor comes from a woman aged 18-29 years in good health and CMV-seropositive. The CDR3: CASSVVGGQAGETQYF. The CDR3 coding sequence is TGTGCCAGCAGCGTAGTAGGAGGACAGGCGGGGGAGACCCAGTACTTC.